This entry is about one T cell receptor beta chain. The sample carries other DNA sequences with the same CDR3. Data came from immunoSEQ multiplex PCR; TCRdb stores just in-frame clones and leaves some out. The sample includes about 170,000 clones, about four fifths of them seen just once. This record belongs to a study of blood T cell repertoires in COVID-19. CDR1 is SEHNR and CDR2 is FQNEAQ in the germline V gene (reference sequence). V lost 1 base, J lost 7 bases, and 8 bases lay in between. The CDR3 has 13 amino acids. The source material was peripheral blood. The chain has TRBV7-9 and TRBJ1-5, with a possible D match to TRBD1 (5 bases). The source of this sequence is a woman aged 65 to 85 who had recovered from COVID-19. The chain's CDR3 is CASSLGGGQPQHF. Written as DNA, the CDR3 is TGTGCCAGCAGCTTAGGTGGGGGGCAGCCCCAGCATTTT.